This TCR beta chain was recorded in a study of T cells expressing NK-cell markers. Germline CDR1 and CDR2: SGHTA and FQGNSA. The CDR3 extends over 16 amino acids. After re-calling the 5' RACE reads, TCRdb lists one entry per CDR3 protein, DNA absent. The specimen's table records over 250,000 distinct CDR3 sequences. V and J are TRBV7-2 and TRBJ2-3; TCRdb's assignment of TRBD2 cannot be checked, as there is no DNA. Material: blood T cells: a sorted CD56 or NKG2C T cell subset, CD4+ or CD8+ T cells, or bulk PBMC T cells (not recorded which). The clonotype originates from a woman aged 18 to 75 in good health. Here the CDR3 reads CASSPNGLAGAQTQYF.